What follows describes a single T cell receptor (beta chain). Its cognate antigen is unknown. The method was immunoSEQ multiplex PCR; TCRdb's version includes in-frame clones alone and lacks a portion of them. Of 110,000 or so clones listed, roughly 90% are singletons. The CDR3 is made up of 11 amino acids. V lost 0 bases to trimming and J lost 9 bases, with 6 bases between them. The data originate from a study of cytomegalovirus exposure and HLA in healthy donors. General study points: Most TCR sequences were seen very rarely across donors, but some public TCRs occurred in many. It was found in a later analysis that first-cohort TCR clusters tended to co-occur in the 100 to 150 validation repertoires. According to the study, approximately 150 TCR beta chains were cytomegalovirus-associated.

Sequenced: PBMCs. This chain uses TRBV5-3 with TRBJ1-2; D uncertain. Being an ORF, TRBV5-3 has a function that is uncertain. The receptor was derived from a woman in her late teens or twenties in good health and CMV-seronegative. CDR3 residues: CARSLAVSYTF. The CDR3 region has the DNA TGTGCCAGAAGCTTGGCAGTGAGCTACACCTTC.